What follows describes a single TCR beta chain. RNA transcripts yielded amplified TCR beta CDR3 regions. The workflow started with a first-round RT-PCR run with HTBI primers and then moved on to a second-round multiplex PCR. TCRdb called the multiplex PCR reads again in MiXCR, with one record for every CDR3 protein. Found here are hundreds of thousands of distinct CDR3 sequences, 22% of them singletons; the top ten hold approximately 7.7%. The entry originates in a study of Graves' ophthalmopathy and Graves' hyperthyroidism. Excluded: other autoimmune disease, uncontrolled infection, pregnancy or lactation. It was on clinical symptoms, serum thyroxine, TRAb, thyroid ultrasound and orbital computed tomography that diagnosis relied. Sequences were obtained from peripheral blood. The origin of this receptor is a woman younger than 35 with stable Graves' hyperthyroidism. Some clones in this sample may be carry-over from other donors' samples.

CDR3 amino acids: CASRQSGGGNTIYF. DNA for the CDR3: TGTGCCAGCAGGCAATCAGGGGGTGGAAACACCATATATTTT. J is TRBJ1-3 and V is TRBV27; 7 nucleotides agree with TRBD1. This CDR3 has 14 residues. With V trimmed by 6 bases and J by 3 bases, 5 bases remained unmatched. The germline gives CDR1 MNHEY, CDR2 SMNVEV (reference sequence).